These 23 T cell receptor beta chains originate from one sample sequenced in a study of cytomegalovirus exposure and HLA in healthy donors. This PCR relied on a set of 60 Vbeta primers and 13 Jbeta primers. Assay used: immunoSEQ multiplex PCR; TCRdb lists only in-frame clones, some missing. The table lists approximately 100,000 clones, around nine tenths of them singletons. Material for sequencing was PBMCs. Every receptor here comes from a man aged 25-40 years in good health and CMV-seropositive.

This chain joins TRBV4-2 and TRBJ1-3; 7 positions match TRBD1. Germline CDR1 reads LGHNA; CDR2 reads YNFKEQ. This CDR3 is built from 16 residues. V trimming: 1 base; J trimming: 2 bases; junction bases outside the gene matches: 5. The CDR3 region is CASSQGWQGAGNTIYF. The CDR3 DNA is TGTGCCAGCAGCCAAGGCTGGCAGGGGGCTGGAAACACCATATATTTT.

This chain uses TRBV29-1 with TRBJ2-7, with TRBD1 matching 7 bases. The CDR3 spans 13 residues. The trim removed 6 bases at V and 1 base at J, leaving 6 bases unmatched. Germline-derived CDR1 and CDR2 are SQVTM and ANQGSEA. The CDR3 sequence: CSVAKGQSYEQYF. The CDR3 DNA sequence: TGCAGCGTGGCCAAGGGACAGTCCTACGAGCAGTACTTC.

This sequence joins TRBV2 and TRBJ1-3; the D is unclear. The V and J ends lost 6 bases and 0 bases respectively, with 9 bases between them. The germline gives CDR1 SNHLY, CDR2 FYNNEI. This CDR3 spans 14 amino acids. CDR3 nucleotide sequence: TGTGCCAGCAGCTCGAGGCCCTCTGGAAACACCATATATTTT. Translation: CASSSRPSGNTIYF.

The chain couples TRBV5-1 to TRBJ2-3; 9 bases are a match to TRBD2. V shed 2 bases, J shed 3 bases, and the junction held 10 bases outside the gene matches. The CDR3 loop spans 17 amino acids. Germline-derived CDR1 and CDR2 are SGHRS and YFSETQ. The CDR3 here is CASSLYSGRSVTDTQYF. The CDR3, as DNA: TGCGCCAGCAGCTTATATAGCGGGAGAAGTGTAACAGATACGCAGTATTTT.

This clone was recorded only once. The genes are TRBV6-1 and TRBJ2-2; TRBD2 matches 12 bases. The germline gives CDR1 MNHNS, CDR2 SASEGT. The CDR3 contains 15 residues. J lost 3 bases, V lost 4 bases, and 0 bases had no gene match. The CDR3 DNA sequence: TGTGCCAGCAGTGGACTAGCGGGAGACACCGGGGAGCTGTTTTTT. It is translated as CASSGLAGDTGELFF.

V gene TRBV18 combines with J gene TRBJ2-3; 16 nucleotides line up with TRBD2. J was trimmed by 6 bases and V by 3 bases; bases with no gene match: 6. CDR3 length: 17 residues. Germline CDR1 reads KGHSH; CDR2 reads LQKENI. The CDR3 DNA follows: TGTGCCAGCTCACCGGGGACTAGCGGGAGGGCCTTGGATACGCAGTATTTT. Its protein product is CASSPGTSGRALDTQYF.

This chain joins TRBV7-2 and TRBJ1-1, with unresolved D. Germline CDR1 and CDR2: SGHTA and FQGNSA. The CDR3 length is 12 residues. Trimming cost V 1 base and J 8 bases, with 8 bases left between them. CDR3 nucleotides: TGTGCCAGCAGCTTAGTTAGAACCGAAGCTTTCTTT. This translates into CASSLVRTEAFF. Variable domain in full (rest from reference TRBV7-2 and TRBJ1-1): GAGVSQSPSNKVTEKGKDVELRCDPISGHTALYWYRQSLGQGLEFLIYFQGNSAPDKSGLPSDRFSAERTGGSVSTLTIQRTQQEDSAVYLCASSLVRTEAFFGQGTRLTVV.

V and J are TRBV7-9 and TRBJ2-7; TRBD1 aligns across 9 bases. The CDR3 runs to 15 residues. Unmatched junction bases numbered 7, after V lost 5 bases and J lost 2 bases. The germline CDR1 and CDR2 sequences are SEHNR and FQNEAQ (reference sequence). CDR3 residues: CASSNHGQGPYEQYF. CDR3 sequence (DNA): TGTGCCAGCAGCAATCACGGACAGGGGCCCTACGAGCAGTACTTC.

The chain combines TRBV20-1 with TRBJ2-7; D not resolved. The CDR3 runs 11 residues. CDR1 and CDR2 from the germline V gene are DFQATT and SNEGSKA (reference sequence). The ends were cut back, 3 bases at V and 1 base at J, with 4 bases in the middle. This CDR3 reads CSARQSYEQYF. The CDR3 DNA reads TGCAGTGCTAGGCAGTCCTACGAGCAGTACTTC.

This chain uses TRBV7-9 with TRBJ2-5; a weak D match, TRBD1 (6 bases). CDR1 is SEHNR, CDR2 FQNEAQ, per germline (reference sequence). The CDR3 is 16 residues long. The V gene lost 5 bases and the J gene lost 5 bases, with 21 bases spanning the gap. The CDR3 protein is CASSGPRGHEGETQYF. CDR3 DNA: TGTGCCAGCAGCGGGCCCAGGGGACACGAGGGGGAGACCCAGTACTTC.

The sample holds a few counts of this clone. This chain connects TRBV7-2 to TRBJ1-4, with 8 bases aligning to TRBD1. Germline V gene lookup returns CDR1 SGHTA and CDR2 FQGNSA. The CDR3 spans 16 residues. V was clipped by 1 base and J by 6 bases; unmatched bases: 7. In nucleotides, the CDR3 is TGTGCCAGCAGCTTAGGTTCCGGGACAGGAGATGAAAAACTGTTTTTT. It codes for CASSLGSGTGDEKLFF.

The chain combines TRBV7-8 with TRBJ2-7; tentative D call: TRBD2 (6 bases). The CDR3 has 16 residues. Per germline, CDR1 SGHVS and CDR2 FQNEAQ. Trimming removed 4 bases at V and 3 bases at J, with 19 bases between. Here the CDR3 reads CASSSRGPGLNYEQYF. CDR3 bases: TGTGCCAGCAGCTCTAGGGGCCCGGGACTCAACTACGAGCAGTACTTC.

V usage is TRBV7-2 and J usage is TRBJ1-1, with D uncertain. There are 13 residues in the CDR3. Germline CDR1 reads SGHTA; CDR2 reads FQGNSA. The germline V and J ends were trimmed by 5 bases and 9 bases, with 16 bases remaining between them. The CDR3 DNA is TGTGCCAGCAGCCCGACAAATCGCGAAAAAGCTTTCTTT. It encodes CASSPTNREKAFF. Full variable domain (rest looked up from reference TRBV7-2 and TRBJ1-1): GAGVSQSPSNKVTEKGKDVELRCDPISGHTALYWYRQSLGQGLEFLIYFQGNSAPDKSGLPSDRFSAERTGGSVSTLTIQRTQQEDSAVYLCASSPTNREKAFFGQGTRLTVV.

The chain links TRBV2 to TRBJ1-1; D remains ambiguous. Germline-derived CDR1 and CDR2 are SNHLY and FYNNEI. The CDR3 totals 11 residues. V was trimmed by 7 bases and J by 5 bases, leaving 8 bases between them. The CDR3 here is CASTRGTEAFF. The CDR3 DNA reads as TGTGCCAGCACCCGAGGGACTGAAGCTTTCTTT. Full variable domain (outside the CDR3, taken from reference TRBV2 and TRBJ1-1): EPEVTQTPSHQVTQMGQEVILRCVPISNHLYFYWYRQILGQKVEFLVSFYNNEISEKSEIFDDQFSVERPDGSNFTLKIRSTKLEDSAMYFCASTRGTEAFFGQGTRLTVV.

The chain couples TRBV20-1 to TRBJ2-1; tentatively, D is TRBD2 (5 bases). Trimming pared 6 bases from V and 4 bases from J, leaving 7 bases between. Germline V CDR1 and CDR2: DFQATT, SNEGSKA (reference sequence). This CDR3 region has 11 residues. In nucleotides, the CDR3 is TGCAGTGCAACGGGATACAATGAGCAGTTCTTC. Protein sequence: CSATGYNEQFF.

The genes are TRBV4-1 and TRBJ2-1, with D hard to call. CDR3 length: 15 residues. V was clipped by 4 bases and J by 0 bases, with 10 bases between them. Germline V gene data show CDR1 as MGHRA and CDR2 as YSYEKL. CDR3 DNA sequence: TGCGCCAGCAGCCTCGAGCAACGCTCCTACAATGAGCAGTTCTTC. Its translation is CASSLEQRSYNEQFF.

The rearrangement joins TRBV27 to TRBJ1-1; the D gene is possibly TRBD1 (6 bases). Deletions cut 5 bases from V and 1 base from J, with 17 bases between. The CDR3 totals 16 residues. CDR1 and CDR2 from the germline V gene are MNHEY and SMNVEV (reference sequence). The CDR3 DNA sequence: TGTGCCAGCAGTCTTATGGGGGGGCGTAAGAACACTGAAGCTTTCTTT. This encodes CASSLMGGRKNTEAFF.

DNA for the CDR3: TGCAGCGTTGGTAGGGGGACAGGGGTTAATGAAAAACTGTTTTTT. Its protein is CSVGRGTGVNEKLFF. The chain uses TRBV29-1 and TRBJ1-4, with 10 nucleotides matching TRBD1. V lost 4 bases, J lost 4 bases, and 6 bases stayed unmatched. The CDR3 sequence is 15 residues long. CDR1 SQVTM and CDR2 ANQGSEA come from the germline V gene.

A few counts support this clone. The chain uses TRBV5-5 and TRBJ2-5; 9 bases agree with TRBD2. With V trimmed by 4 bases and J by 5 bases, 9 bases remained unmatched. This CDR3 region has 15 residues. Germline assignment: CDR1 SGHKS and CDR2 YYEKEE (reference sequence). The CDR3 nucleotides read TGTGCCAGCAGCCCAGGGTTAGCGGGAGTTGAGACCCAGTACTTC. Encoded protein: CASSPGLAGVETQYF.

The chain uses TRBV5-4 and TRBJ1-1; D possibly corresponds to TRBD1 (5 bases). Germline CDR1 and CDR2: SGHNT and YYREEE (reference sequence). V was shortened by 4 bases and J by 7 bases, with 17 bases between the two germline ends. The CDR3 extends over 14 amino acids. CDR3 nucleotide sequence: TGTGCCAGCAGCGTGGAGGGCGGACACCGTGAAGCTTTCTTT. Residues: CASSVEGGHREAFF. Together with reference TRBV5-4 and TRBJ1-1, the CDR3 gives the full variable domain: ETGVTQSPTHLIKTRGQQVTLRCSSQSGHNTVSWYQQALGQGPQFIFQYYREEENGRGNFPPRFSGLQFPNYSSELNVNALELDDSALYLCASSVEGGHREAFFGQGTRLTVV.

V gene TRBV18 combines with J gene TRBJ2-1; tentatively, D is TRBD1 or TRBD2 (5 bases each). From germline, CDR1 is KGHSH and CDR2 LQKENI. The ends were cut back, 4 bases at V and 5 bases at J, with 12 bases in the middle. The CDR3 covers 14 residues. This chain's CDR3 is CASSLPGLNNEQFF. The DNA of the CDR3 is TGTGCCAGCTCACTACCGGGGCTGAACAATGAGCAGTTCTTC.

The chain combines TRBV5-4 with TRBJ2-7; 12 bases match TRBD1. V lost 4 bases to trimming and J lost 4 bases; unmatched junction nucleotides: 6. This CDR3 is 15 amino acids long. Germline CDR1 is SGHNT and CDR2 is YYREEE (reference sequence). The CDR3 sequence is CASSSGTGGGYEQYF. DNA for the CDR3: TGTGCCAGCAGCAGTGGGACAGGGGGCGGGTACGAGCAGTACTTC.

The V and J genes are TRBV7-2 and TRBJ2-7; tentatively, D is TRBD1 (5 bases). This CDR3 has 14 amino acids. V shed 5 bases and J shed 4 bases, with 15 bases lying between them. Germline V CDR1 and CDR2: SGHTA, FQGNSA. CDR3 loop: CASSPQASSYEQYF. Here the CDR3 DNA reads TGTGCCAGCAGCCCACAGGCCTCTTCTTACGAGCAGTACTTC.